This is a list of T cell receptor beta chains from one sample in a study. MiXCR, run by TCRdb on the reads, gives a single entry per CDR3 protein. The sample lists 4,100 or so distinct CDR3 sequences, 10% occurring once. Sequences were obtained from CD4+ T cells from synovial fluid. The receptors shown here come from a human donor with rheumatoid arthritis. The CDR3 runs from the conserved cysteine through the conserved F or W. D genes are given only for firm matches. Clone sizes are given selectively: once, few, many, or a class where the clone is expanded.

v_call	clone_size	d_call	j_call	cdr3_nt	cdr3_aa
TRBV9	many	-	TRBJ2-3	TGTGCCAGCAGCGTCGAGTCCCCAGATACGCAGTATTTT	CASSVESPDTQYF
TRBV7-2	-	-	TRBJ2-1	TGTGCCAACAGCCTCCGGGATTACCTTTACAATGAGCAGTTCTTC	CANSLRDYLYNEQFF
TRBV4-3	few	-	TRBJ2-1	TGCGCCAGCAGCCAAGCGGGGAATCCCCCCGTGAAGCTGTTCTTC	CASSQAGNPPVKLFF
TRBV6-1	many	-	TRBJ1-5	TGTGCCAGCAGTTCAGACAGGATTGGCAATCAGCCCCAGCATTTT	CASSSDRIGNQPQHF
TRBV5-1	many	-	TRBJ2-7	TGCGCCAGCAGCTTGGGCCCCGAGGGCTACGAGCAGTACTTC	CASSLGPEGYEQYF
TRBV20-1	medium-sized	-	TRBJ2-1	TGCAGTGTTATAATTGGGCGACCGGGGAGCAATGAGCAGTTCTTC	CSVIIGRPGSNEQFF
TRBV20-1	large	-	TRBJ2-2	TGCAGTGCTAGGGGTGACACCGGGGAGCTGTTTTTT	CSARGDTGELFF
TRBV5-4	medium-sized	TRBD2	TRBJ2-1	TGTGCCAGCAGCCCCGGGACAGGGGGACTAGCGGGAGGCAATGAGCAGTTCTTC	CASSPGTGGLAGGNEQFF
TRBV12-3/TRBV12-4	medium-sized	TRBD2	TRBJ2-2	TGTGCCAGCAGTTTAGCTGGTAGCGGGAGACCGGCGAACACCGGGGAGCTGTTTTTT	CASSLAGSGRPANTGELFF
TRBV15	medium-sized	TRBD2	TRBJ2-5	TGTGCCACCAGCAGAGGGGGATTAGCGGGAGTGCGAGAGACCCAGTACTTC	CATSRGGLAGVRETQYF
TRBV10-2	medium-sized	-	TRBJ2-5	TGCGCCAGCGTTGCGGACCTCCAAGAGACCCAGTACTTC	CASVADLQETQYF
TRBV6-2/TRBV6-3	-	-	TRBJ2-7	TGTGCCAGCAGTTACAGGGGCAGGAACTACGAGCAGTACTTC	CASSYRGRNYEQYF
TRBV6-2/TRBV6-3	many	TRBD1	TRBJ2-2	TGTGCCAGCAGTTACACCACAGGGGGTGCAAACACCGGGGAGCTGTTTTTT	CASSYTTGGANTGELFF
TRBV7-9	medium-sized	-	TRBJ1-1	TGTGCCAGCAGCCCTAGGGACACTGAAGCTTTCTTT	CASSPRDTEAFF
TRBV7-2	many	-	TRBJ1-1	TGTGCCAGCAGCTTTGGGGGGGGGAACACTGAAGCTTTCTTT	CASSFGGGNTEAFF
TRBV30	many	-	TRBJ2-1	TGTGCCTGGTTAACCTACAATGAGCAGTTCTTC	CAWLTYNEQFF
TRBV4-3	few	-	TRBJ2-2	TGCGCCAGCAGCCAAGGTGTCAGCGCGAACACCGGGGAGCTGTTTTTT	CASSQGVSANTGELFF